This record concerns one T cell receptor beta chain sequence. Its antigen is currently not known. Within one base of it there is no much larger clone, and no base qualities were kept. The data were taken from a study of blood T cell repertoires in COVID-19 (dated by TCRdb to between 2020 and 2021). Study-wide context: Samples from collaborators originated in the United States, Italy and Spain and spanned both the acute and convalescent phases of COVID-19. The material from the prospective study consisted of cDNA or gDNA derived from T cells, B-cell-depleted T cells, or PBMCs. Deeply sampled blood TCRbeta repertoires from subjects exposed to, actively infected with, or recovered from COVID-19 were included in the dataset. A freely available public database, intended as a resource for researchers studying the immune response to SARS-CoV-2, is where the repertoires were released. The samples were drawn from the first 160 participants of the ongoing ImmuneRACE study and from 1,254 subjects provided by 6 global collaborators. Sample metadata almost always included a de-identified subject ID, COVID-19 status, age in years and sex. Where available, HLA class I and class II types were obtained from metadata supplied by the sample provider rather than from assay-based typing.

Relative to germline, V is missing 5 bases and J is missing 0 bases, with 5 bases of the junction outside any gene match. The CDR3 measures 15 amino acids from cysteine to phenylalanine. The CDR3 DNA has 45 bases and is translated from base 1. Based on the germline V gene, the CDR1 and CDR2 sequences are SGHRS and YFSETQ. Overall study results and their limits: The amount of clinical and demographic metadata varied by source and participant and was provided uncurated.

Whole blood was collected in K2EDTA tubes by collaborating institutions according to the institutions' own protocols. For TCRbeta analysis, collaborator samples were shipped as frozen whole blood, as isolated PBMCs, or as DNA extracted from either sample type. The immunoSEQ Assay, a bias-controlled multiplex PCR, was used to amplify TCRbeta CDR3 regions from genomic DNA. The authors processed their data as follows. The number of nucleated cells in each sample was estimated by amplification of reference gene primers within the assay. To quantify the absolute abundance of each unique TCRbeta CDR3 rearrangement, sequence reads were collapsed and filtered. For each sample, productive Simpson clonality was calculated as the square root of Simpson's diversity index over productive rearrangements. Entries here come from immuneACCESS through TCRdb and include only in-frame sequences with V and J called. Some clones fail to appear in such tables; in the studies checked, an unresolved V gene covers under half of the shortfall, and the cause of the remainder is unknown. Clone size and V and J calls were adopted from that table, with D and trimming inferred from the DNA. The sample profile shows hundreds of thousands of clones; under 90% of them were found once. Jointly, the top ten make up roughly 18% of the sample.

Material: peripheral blood. The chain employs TRBV5-1 and TRBJ1-2, and 9 junctional nucleotides match TRBD1. This TCR derives from a woman of 80 years or more with active or convalescent COVID-19. The DNA sequence follows: TGCGCCAGCAGTACCGGGACAGGGACTAACTATGGCTACACCTTC. Translation gives CASSTGTGTNYGYTF.